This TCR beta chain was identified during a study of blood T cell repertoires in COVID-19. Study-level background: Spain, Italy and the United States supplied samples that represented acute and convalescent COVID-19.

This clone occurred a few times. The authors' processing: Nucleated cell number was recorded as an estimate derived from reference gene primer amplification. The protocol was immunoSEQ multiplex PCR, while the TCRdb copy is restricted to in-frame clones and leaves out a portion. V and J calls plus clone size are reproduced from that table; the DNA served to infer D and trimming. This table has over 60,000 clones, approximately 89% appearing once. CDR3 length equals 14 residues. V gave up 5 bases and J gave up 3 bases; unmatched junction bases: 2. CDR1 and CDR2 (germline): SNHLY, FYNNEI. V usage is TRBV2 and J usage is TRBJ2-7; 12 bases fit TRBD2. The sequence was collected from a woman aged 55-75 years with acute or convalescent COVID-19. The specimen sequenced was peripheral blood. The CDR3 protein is CASSLTSGGYEQYF. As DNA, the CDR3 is TGTGCCAGCAGTTTGACTAGCGGGGGCTACGAGCAGTACTTC. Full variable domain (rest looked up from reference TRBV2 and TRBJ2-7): EPEVTQTPSHQVTQMGQEVILRCVPISNHLYFYWYRQILGQKVEFLVSFYNNEISEKSEIFDDQFSVERPDGSNFTLKIRSTKLEDSAMYFCASSLTSGGYEQYFGPGTRLTVT.